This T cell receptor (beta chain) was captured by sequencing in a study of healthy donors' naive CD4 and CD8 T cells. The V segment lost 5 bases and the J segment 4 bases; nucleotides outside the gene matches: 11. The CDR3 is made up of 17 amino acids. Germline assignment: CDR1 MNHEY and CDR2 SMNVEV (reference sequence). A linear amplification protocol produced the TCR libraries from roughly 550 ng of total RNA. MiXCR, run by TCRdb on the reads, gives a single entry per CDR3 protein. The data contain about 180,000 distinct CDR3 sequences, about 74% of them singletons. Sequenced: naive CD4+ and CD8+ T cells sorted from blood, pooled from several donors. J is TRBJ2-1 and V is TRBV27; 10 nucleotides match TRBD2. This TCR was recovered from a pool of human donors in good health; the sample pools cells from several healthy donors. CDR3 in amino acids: CASSLRTSGVPYNEQFF. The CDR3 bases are TGTGCCAGCAGTCTCCGGACTAGCGGAGTACCTTACAATGAGCAGTTCTTC.